Listed here are 26 T cell receptor beta chains from one sample, sequenced in a study of T cell responses to AZD1222 COVID-19 vaccine. Profiling relied on immunoSEQ multiplex PCR, and the TCRdb table lists in-frame clones only, not all of them. The sample gives about 170,000 clones, 85% to 95% of which show up once; roughly 3.8% is in the top ten. The sequencing here drew on peripheral blood, taken on day 0 of AZD1222 vaccination. The origin of the receptors is an adult in good health.

The DNA for the CDR3 is TGCAGCGTTCCACGGACAGGAACTTATGGCTACACCTTC. It is translated as CSVPRTGTYGYTF. V and J are TRBV29-1 and TRBJ1-2; TRBD1 matches 7 bases. The germline V gene encodes CDR1 SQVTM and CDR2 ANQGSEA. This CDR3 spans 13 amino acids. With 5 bases clipped from V and 5 bases from J, the junction kept 8 bases outside the gene matches.

The rearrangement joins TRBV7-9 to TRBJ1-6; no clear D. Germline loops: CDR1 SEHNR, CDR2 FQNEAQ (reference sequence). Trimming took 4 bases from V and 10 from J, leaving 8 bases between them. The CDR3 has 12 amino acids. CDR3 DNA sequence: TGTGCCAGCAGCTCTCTGGAATCACCCCTCCACTTT. Translation gives CASSSLESPLHF.

The J gene is TRBJ2-7, the V gene TRBV5-1; a weak D match, TRBD2 (7 bases). This CDR3 comprises 16 residues. Trimming pared 4 bases from V and 3 bases from J, leaving 20 bases between. Germline lookup yields CDR1 SGHRS and CDR2 YFSETQ. CDR3 bases: TGCGCCAGCAGCCCCGGGGGCGGGGGAGCGTACTACGAGCAGTACTTC. Translated, it gives CASSPGGGGAYYEQYF.

The gene calls are TRBV5-6 and TRBJ2-2; D may be TRBD1 (6 bases). V lost 4 bases to trimming and J lost 4 bases, with 23 bases between them. The CDR3 contains 18 residues. Germline V gene lookup returns CDR1 SGHDT and CDR2 YYEEEE. CDR3 nucleotide sequence: TGTGCCAGCAGCGACAGGACCAAATTCTCCTTTTCCACCGGGGAGCTGTTTTTT. Translating gives CASSDRTKFSFSTGELFF.

This sequence joins TRBV5-4 and TRBJ1-2; 7 nucleotides line up with TRBD1. CDR1 is SGHNT, CDR2 YYREEE, per germline (reference sequence). V shed 4 bases and J 3 bases; nucleotides not matched to a gene: 6. This CDR3 comprises 14 residues. The CDR3 here is CASSPGQRYYGYTF. The CDR3 region has the DNA TGTGCCAGCAGCCCGGGACAGAGGTACTATGGCTACACCTTC. Full variable domain (outside the CDR3, taken from reference TRBV5-4 and TRBJ1-2): ETGVTQSPTHLIKTRGQQVTLRCSSQSGHNTVSWYQQALGQGPQFIFQYYREEENGRGNFPPRFSGLQFPNYSSELNVNALELDDSALYLCASSPGQRYYGYTFGSGTRLTVV.

The chain recombines TRBV6-2 or TRBV6-3 with TRBJ1-2; 8 bases agree with TRBD1. The length of the CDR3 is 17 residues. Germline-derived CDR1 and CDR2 are MNHEY and SVGEGT. Trimming removed 5 bases from V and 3 bases from J; junction bases left unmatched: 14. The CDR3 here is CASSGPVVDRVYYGYTF. The CDR3 DNA follows: TGTGCCAGCAGTGGCCCAGTCGTGGACAGGGTATACTATGGCTACACCTTC.

This clone was seen a single time. This sequence joins TRBV24-1 and TRBJ2-1; no clear D gene. The CDR3 is made up of 13 amino acids. The germline V gene encodes CDR1 KGHDR and CDR2 SFDVKD. V lost 4 bases, J lost 9 bases, and 12 bases lay in between. The CDR3 is CATSDSSKGEQFF. The CDR3 DNA sequence: TGTGCCACCAGTGACTCCTCGAAGGGTGAGCAGTTCTTC.

The gene calls are TRBV15 and TRBJ1-5; D remains ambiguous. CDR3 length equals 14 residues. Per germline, CDR1 LNHNV and CDR2 YYDKDF (reference sequence). Trimming stripped 2 bases from V and 6 bases from J, with 11 bases between. The DNA of the CDR3 is TGTGCCACCAGCAGACCCGAGCCTTTTCAGCCCCAGCATTTT. Translating gives CATSRPEPFQPQHF.

The gene calls are TRBV3-1 (or the pseudogene TRBV3-2) and TRBJ1-5, with D perhaps matching TRBD1 (6 bases). The CDR3 consists of 14 residues. The germline V and J ends were trimmed by 4 bases and 2 bases, with 9 bases remaining between them. Per germline, CDR1 LGHDT and CDR2 YNNKEL (reference sequence). The CDR3 here is CASSPGAGNQPQHF. In nucleotides, the CDR3 is TGTGCCAGCAGCCCGGGGGCTGGCAATCAGCCCCAGCATTTT.

This CDR3 is CASSLRSIENNTEAFF. Here the CDR3 DNA reads TGCGCCAGCAGCTTGAGGTCAATCGAAAATAACACTGAAGCTTTCTTT. The V and J genes are TRBV5-1 and TRBJ1-1; D is uncertain. CDR3 length: 16 amino acids. V gave up 1 base and J gave up 2 bases, with 15 bases separating them. Germline CDR1 and CDR2: SGHRS and YFSETQ. Complete variable domain (other parts from reference TRBV5-1 and TRBJ1-1): KAGVTQTPRYLIKTRGQQVTLSCSPISGHRSVSWYQQTPGQGLQFLFEYFSETQRNKGNFPGRFSGRQFSNSRSEMNVSTLELGDSALYLCASSLRSIENNTEAFFGQGTRLTVV.

The chain joins TRBV3-1 (or the pseudogene TRBV3-2) to TRBJ2-3, with TRBD1 as a possible D gene (6 bases). Trimming pared 4 bases from V and 6 bases from J, leaving 14 bases between. Germline loops: CDR1 LGHDT, CDR2 YNNKEL (reference sequence). CDR3 size: 14 residues. As DNA, the CDR3 is TGTGCCAGCAGCCTACAGGGCGCCGGGGATACGCAGTATTTT. It codes for CASSLQGAGDTQYF.

The chain employs TRBV6-5 and TRBJ2-7; perhaps TRBD2 as D (6 bases). The length of the CDR3 is 13 residues. Germline V gene sequence: CDR1 MNHEY, CDR2 SVGAGI. V lost 7 bases to trimming and J lost 10 bases, with 20 bases between them. The chain's CDR3 is CASTGTEGSRQYF. In DNA form, the CDR3 reads TGTGCCAGCACCGGGACGGAGGGTAGTCGACAGTACTTC.

This rearrangement joins TRBV3-1 (or the pseudogene TRBV3-2) to TRBJ2-2, with D possibly TRBD2 on 6 matching bases. V was clipped by 4 bases and J by 4 bases, with 13 bases between them. The CDR3 is made up of 15 amino acids. Germline V lookup: CDR1 LGHDT, CDR2 YNNKEL (reference sequence). Here the CDR3 DNA reads TGTGCCAGCAGCCTCGGAGGGCCGGGCACCGGGGAGCTGTTTTTT. It encodes CASSLGGPGTGELFF.

V gene TRBV7-8 combines with J gene TRBJ1-2; 8 bases map to TRBD1. The CDR3 covers 16 residues. CDR1 is SGHVS, CDR2 FQNEAQ, per germline. V trimming: 5 bases; J trimming: 2 bases; junction bases outside the gene matches: 10. The CDR3, as DNA: TGTGCCAGCAGCGCCCGGACAGGGATTGACAACTATGGCTACACCTTC. Translating gives CASSARTGIDNYGYTF.

The chain is built from TRBV10-1 and TRBJ2-1; D possibly corresponds to TRBD2 (7 bases). Trimming took 0 bases from V and 8 from J, leaving 14 bases between them. This CDR3 spans 15 amino acids. The germline V gene has CDR1 WNHNN and CDR2 SYGVQD (reference sequence). For the CDR3, the DNA is TGCGCCAGCAGTGAGTCGGTCCGGGGGGCGGATGAGCAGTTCTTC. Protein: CASSESVRGADEQFF.

This rearrangement joins TRBV2 to TRBJ2-2; D ambiguous. This CDR3 is 14 amino acids long. Trimming cost V 7 bases and J 4 bases, with 13 bases left between them. Per germline, CDR1 SNHLY and CDR2 FYNNEI. The CDR3 coding sequence is TGTGCCAGCAAGTTTGAACTGAGCACCGGGGAGCTGTTTTTT. Protein: CASKFELSTGELFF.

This chain links TRBV6-6 with TRBJ1-3; D perhaps matches TRBD1 (6 bases). From germline, CDR1 is MNHNY and CDR2 SVGAGI (reference sequence). This CDR3 spans 14 amino acids. V lost 7 bases and J lost 1, with 11 bases in between. As DNA, the CDR3 is TGTGCCAGCATGGGTCAGGGGTCTGGAAACACCATATATTTT. Encoded protein: CASMGQGSGNTIYF.

The rearrangement links TRBV19 to TRBJ1-2; no clear D. Germline CDR1 is LNHDA and CDR2 is SQIVND (reference sequence). Trimming pared 3 bases from V and 6 bases from J, leaving 5 bases between. CDR3 length: 11 amino acids. This CDR3 reads CASSIGDGYTF. Written as DNA, the CDR3 is TGTGCCAGTAGTATTGGGGATGGCTACACCTTC.

The rearrangement uses TRBV6-1 and TRBJ2-4; no definite D call. The germline V gene encodes CDR1 MNHNS and CDR2 SASEGT. The germline V and J ends were trimmed by 0 bases and 0 bases, with 12 bases remaining between them. This CDR3 contains 17 residues. CDR3 bases: TGTGCCAGCAGTGAAGCACTGGCAGGATTAGCCAAAAACATTCAGTACTTC. Protein product: CASSEALAGLAKNIQYF.

The chain joins TRBV10-2 to TRBJ2-1; no clear D. CDR1 and CDR2 from the germline V gene are WSHSY and SAAADI. V lost 2 bases and J lost 9, with 26 bases in between. This CDR3 spans 18 amino acids. CDR3 loop: CASSEPSGAARTLVEQFF. The CDR3 coding sequence is TGCGCCAGCAGTGAGCCCTCGGGCGCGGCTAGAACCCTGGTTGAGCAGTTCTTC.

V and J are TRBV6-4 and TRBJ1-1, with D uncertain. The V gene lost 7 bases and the J gene lost 12 bases, with 15 bases spanning the gap. Germline assignment: CDR1 MRHNA and CDR2 SNTAGT. The CDR3 has 11 amino acids. The DNA for the CDR3 is TGTGCCAGCAAGTGGTATCAGAAGACTTTCTTT. Residues: CASKWYQKTFF.

The CDR3 nucleotides read TGTGCCAGCAGTTTTGCCCAGGAACAGCCCCAGCATTTT. As protein: CASSFAQEQPQHF. The rearrangement joins TRBV12-3 or TRBV12-4 to TRBJ1-5; D is undetermined. V lost 3 bases and J lost 7, with 10 bases in between. The CDR3 consists of 13 residues.

The rearrangement uses TRBV6-5 and TRBJ1-6; possibly TRBD1 for D (5 bases). V lost 8 bases and J lost 9, with 20 bases in between. Per germline, CDR1 MNHEY and CDR2 SVGAGI. The length of the CDR3 is 15 residues. CDR3 DNA: TGTGCCAGCTTCAACATCGGGGACCGTTCTTCACCCCTCCACTTT. Translating it yields CASFNIGDRSSPLHF.

The chain joins TRBV15 to TRBJ2-1; TRBD2 agrees at 10 bases. This CDR3 has 15 residues. Trimming cost V 1 base and J 8 bases; bases outside gene matches: 5. The germline V gene has CDR1 LNHNV and CDR2 YYDKDF (reference sequence). The CDR3 DNA follows: TGTGCCACCAGCAGAGTCCTAGCGGGAGAAGATGAGCAGTTCTTC. It yields the protein CATSRVLAGEDEQFF. The whole variable domain, filled in from reference TRBV15 and TRBJ2-1, reads DAMVIQNPRYQVTQFGKPVTLSCSQTLNHNVMYWYQQKSSQAPKLLFHYYDKDFNNEADTPDNFQSRRPNTSFCFLDIRSPGLGDTAMYLCATSRVLAGEDEQFFGPGTRLTVL.

The genes are TRBV15 and TRBJ1-1, with a possible D match to TRBD1 (5 bases). The V end lost 3 bases, the J end lost 4 bases, and 12 bases lay between the germline ends. CDR1 and CDR2 (germline): LNHNV, YYDKDF (reference sequence). The CDR3 contains 14 residues. CDR3 loop: CATSRGRARTEAFF. The CDR3 DNA is TGTGCCACCAGCAGGGGCAGGGCCCGCACTGAAGCTTTCTTT.

This chain links TRBV11-2 with TRBJ2-5; 9 nucleotides line up with TRBD2. Germline CDR1 reads SGHAT; CDR2 reads FQNNGV. The trim removed 1 base at V and 1 base at J, leaving 4 bases unmatched. This CDR3 is 16 amino acids long. The CDR3 region is CASSLVGSGGQETQYF. CDR3 nucleotide sequence: TGTGCCAGCAGCTTAGTAGGTAGCGGGGGCCAAGAGACCCAGTACTTC.